This T cell receptor beta chain was sequenced in a study of blood T cell repertoires in COVID-19. Study-wide background: PBMCs, B-cell-depleted T cells, or T cells provided the cDNA or gDNA that made up the material.

Recovered status applied to Cohort 3 donors who had two consecutive negative PCRs. It also applied to those with clearance or with symptom resolution. Original data processing: Nucleated cell number was recorded as an estimate derived from reference gene primer amplification. Sequenced by immunoSEQ multiplex PCR; TCRdb stores in-frame clones only, minus some. Clonal size and the V and J genes are those of that table, whereas D and trimming came from the DNA. This table has around 220,000 clones, 85% to 95% appearing once. The CDR3 contains 14 residues. After removal of 6 bases from V and 3 bases from J, the junction contained 4 bases not matched to a gene. Per germline, CDR1 SGHRS and CDR2 YFSETQ.

The source is a woman aged 18 to 35 who had recovered from COVID-19. Sequenced input: PBMCs or T cells enriched from blood (not recorded which). The gene calls are TRBV5-1 and TRBJ1-4; TRBD1 aligns across 8 bases. The CDR3 nucleotides are TGCGCCAGCACAACAGGGGGACCTAATGAAAAACTGTTTTTT. It is translated as CASTTGGPNEKLFF. The full variable domain, completed using reference TRBV5-1 and TRBJ1-4, is KAGVTQTPRYLIKTRGQQVTLSCSPISGHRSVSWYQQTPGQGLQFLFEYFSETQRNKGNFPGRFSGRQFSNSRSEMNVSTLELGDSALYLCASTTGGPNEKLFFGSGTQLSVL.